The 11 T cell receptor beta chains below come from one sample, sequenced in a study of spatial heterogeneity in lung cancer. The time point: sample taken at primary tumor resection. The sequenced material consisted of unsorted whole RNA from tumor, nontumor lung or frozen PBMC. TCRdb reanalysed the 5' RACE reads using MiXCR and keeps one entry per CDR3 protein. This table holds 39,000 or so distinct CDR3 sequences, around 7.5% found once. Specimen: PBMCs, collected at surgery. The receptors originated from a male donor with early-stage non-small cell lung cancer.

This clonotype was detected many times. The rearrangement links TRBV5-1 to TRBJ2-5, with 8 bases lining up with TRBD1. The CDR3 covers 15 residues. Trimming cost V 2 bases and J 0 bases; bases outside gene matches: 3. The germline V gene has CDR1 SGHRS and CDR2 YFSETQ. For the CDR3, the DNA is TGCGCCAGCAGCTTAGGGGACAGGTACCAAGAGACCCAGTACTTC. It translates to CASSLGDRYQETQYF.

This clonotype was counted at least ten times. The chain combines TRBV5-1 with TRBJ1-2; D is ambiguous. Trimming shortened V by 4 bases and J by 0 bases, and 10 bases separated the two germline ends. Germline CDR1 and CDR2: SGHRS and YFSETQ. The CDR3 is made up of 14 amino acids. In DNA, the CDR3 is TGCGCCAGCAGCACCGGACGGTCTAACTATGGCTACACCTTC. It encodes CASSTGRSNYGYTF.

A few counts support this clonotype. This chain links TRBV19 with TRBJ1-1; no reliable D call. V gave up 0 bases and J gave up 1 base, with 3 bases separating them. CDR1 and CDR2 from the germline V gene are LNHDA and SQIVND (reference sequence). This CDR3 is built from 13 residues. CDR3 nucleotides: TGTGCCAGTAGTATAGACACGAACACTGAAGCTTTCTTT. This encodes CASSIDTNTEAFF.

This clonotype was recorded a few times. The chain uses TRBV12-3 or TRBV12-4 and TRBJ1-3; no clear D. Between the trimmed V and J ends, which lost 3 bases and 0 bases, there was a span of 6 bases. This CDR3 contains 14 residues. CDR3: CASSFQHSGNTIYF. In nucleotides, the CDR3 is TGTGCCAGCAGTTTCCAACACTCTGGAAACACCATATATTTT.

This clonotype was picked up many times. V gene TRBV29-1 combines with J gene TRBJ2-1; TRBD1 or TRBD2 may be the D gene (6 bases each). The CDR3 is 16 residues long. Trimming left V 3 bases short and J 0 bases short, with 15 bases between. The germline V gene has CDR1 SQVTM and CDR2 ANQGSEA. The DNA of the CDR3 is TGCAGCGTTGATGGTACGGGGGCGAGCTCCTACAATGAGCAGTTCTTC. Amino acid sequence: CSVDGTGASSYNEQFF.

There are many counts of this clonotype. V gene TRBV5-1 combines with J gene TRBJ1-4; weak D call: TRBD1 (5 bases). Germline lookup yields CDR1 SGHRS and CDR2 YFSETQ. CDR3 length: 16 amino acids. Between the trimmed V and J ends, which lost 4 bases and 2 bases, there was a span of 15 bases. The chain's CDR3 is CASSRGTLGTNEKLFF. CDR3 coding DNA: TGCGCCAGCAGCCGGGGGACGCTCGGGACTAATGAAAAACTGTTTTTT.

In this sample, this clonotype turned up many times. This chain joins TRBV6-5 and TRBJ1-2, with 7 bases identical to TRBD1. The ends lost 2 bases at V and 4 bases at J; junction bases unmatched: 4. Germline CDR1 MNHEY, CDR2 SVGAGI. This CDR3 is built from 14 residues. The CDR3 DNA reads as TGTGCCAGCAGTTACACAGGGGAAGGCTATGGCTACACCTTC. Protein product: CASSYTGEGYGYTF.

This clonotype was recorded many times. The chain is built from TRBV6-6 and TRBJ2-6; TRBD2 is a possible D gene (5 bases). This CDR3 has 15 amino acids. CDR1 MNHNY and CDR2 SVGAGI come from the germline V gene (reference sequence). V was shortened by 6 bases and J by 4 bases, with 13 bases between the two germline ends. Here the CDR3 DNA reads TGTGCCAGCAGCCCTCCTAGCTCCGGGGCCAACGTCCTGACTTTC. This codes for CASSPPSSGANVLTF.

Regarding this clonotype: This may arise from a read error, as a much more abundant clone is one base away. CDR3 residues: CPTSASRGREAGDQHF. For the CDR3, the DNA is TGTCCCACCAGTGCATCACGGGGCAGGGAGGCCGGTGACCAGCATTTT. The chain recombines TRBV24-1 with TRBJ1-5; TRBD1 might be the D (5 bases). This CDR3 spans 16 amino acids. Per the germline V gene, CDR1 is KGHDR and CDR2 is SFDVKD.

This clonotype was counted at least ten times. CDR3 DNA: TGTGCCAGCAGCTTGGGGTCTAGCGGGTTTAAGAATGAGCAGTTCTTC. Translated: CASSLGSSGFKNEQFF. V is TRBV5-6 and J is TRBJ2-1; TRBD2 agrees at 8 bases. This CDR3 has 16 amino acids. The J segment lost 7 bases and the V segment lost 0 bases, leaving 9 bases of the junction unmatched. Germline-derived CDR1 and CDR2 are SGHDT and YYEEEE.

The gene calls are TRBV5-8 and TRBJ1-5, with D hard to call. The CDR3 has 17 residues. Germline V gives CDR1 SGHTS, CDR2 YDEGEE. Between the trimmed V and J ends, which lost 0 bases and 0 bases, there was a span of 13 bases. The CDR3 is CASSLATRTYSNQPQHF. CDR3 bases: TGTGCCAGCAGCTTGGCCACTAGGACGTATAGCAATCAGCCCCAGCATTTT.